Listed below are T cell receptor beta chains from one sample, sequenced in a study of shared T cell receptors in the human thymus. TCRdb keeps only in-frame clones here, not all; method: immunoSEQ multiplex PCR. The repertoire holds hundreds of thousands of clones, with more than 70% as singletons. The sample also formed part of further work on human thymus T cells.

Sequencing input: thymocytes. The receptors shown here come from a boy under two years old with a congenital heart defect. The CDR3 runs from the conserved cysteine through the conserved F or W. The D gene is left open where the match is weak. The size field is filled for only some rows; it gives once, few, many or a size class.

>-|-|TRBV18|TRBJ1-5
TGTGCCAGCTCACCCCGAAAGGAGGACAGCAATCAGCCCCAGCATTTT
CASSPRKEDSNQPQHF
>-|-|TRBV5-1|TRBJ1-1
TGCGCCAGCAGCAGGAGTGCTCTGAACACTGAAGCTTTCTTT
CASSRSALNTEAFF
>-|TRBD2|TRBV9|TRBJ2-7
TGTGCCAGCAGCGTAGCTCGGAGCGGGGGTCGCTCCTACGAGCAGTACTTC
CASSVARSGGRSYEQYF
>-|TRBD1|TRBV7-9|TRBJ2-7
TGTGCCAGCAGCTCGGACAGGGGGCAAGCCTACGAGCAGTACTTC
CASSSDRGQAYEQYF
>-|TRBD2|TRBV7-9|TRBJ2-4
TGTGCCAGCAGCTGGGGGGGGAGAGCCAAAAACATTCAGTACTTC
CASSWGGRAKNIQYF
>once|TRBD1|TRBV30|TRBJ2-7
TGTGCCTGGGCCCCGGGACAGGGAGTCTACGAGCAGTACTTC
CAWAPGQGVYEQYF
>-|-|TRBV5-6|TRBJ2-3
TGTGCCAGCAGCTTGAGGCTCCAGGGTTTCACAGATACGCAGTATTTT
CASSLRLQGFTDTQYF
>-|-|TRBV6-5|TRBJ2-3
TGTGCCAGCAGTTACTCGGAGCGGAATACGCAGTATTTT
CASSYSERNTQYF
>-|TRBD2|TRBV9|TRBJ2-5
TGTGCCAGCAGCGCCGGGACTAGCGGGGGAGAGTTGGCCCAGTACTTC
CASSAGTSGGELAQYF
>-|TRBD1|TRBV6-1|TRBJ2-7
TGTGCCAGCAGTGAATTGGTGGGGACAGGGAGCTACGAGCAGTACTTC
CASSELVGTGSYEQYF
>-|TRBD1|TRBV19|TRBJ1-1
TGTGCCAGCTCCGACAGGGTATCGGAAGCTTTCTTT
CASSDRVSEAFF
>-|TRBD1|TRBV6-6|TRBJ1-1
TGTGCCAGCAGAAGACCCAGACAGGGCGGGTACACTGAAGCTTTCTTT
CASRRPRQGGYTEAFF
>few|TRBD1|TRBV2|TRBJ1-1
TGTGCCAGCAGTACAGGGGGTGATAAAACTGAAGCTTTCTTT
CASSTGGDKTEAFF
>once|-|TRBV11-2|TRBJ2-7
TGTGCCAGCAGCCCCCCCGGACAGATATTCGAGCAGTACTTC
CASSPPGQIFEQYF
>-|-|TRBV21-1|TRBJ1-1
TGTGCCAGCAGCAAGTGCCAGATGAACACTGAAGCTTTCTTT
CASSKCQMNTEAFF
>-|-|TRBV4-1|TRBJ1-6
TGCGCCAGCAGCCAAGGTTACGGTCCATATAATTCACCCCTCCACTTT
CASSQGYGPYNSPLHF
>-|TRBD1|TRBV18|TRBJ2-7
TGTGCCAGCTCACCACGGGGACAGGGATCCTACGAGCAGTACTTC
CASSPRGQGSYEQYF
>-|TRBD1|TRBV6-1|TRBJ1-4
TGTGCCAGCAGTGATTGGGTGGGACAGCCTAATGAAAAACTGTTTTTT
CASSDWVGQPNEKLFF
>-|TRBD1|TRBV29-1|TRBJ2-7
TGCAGCGTTGAAGACGGACAGGGGTCACTCTACGAGCAGTACTTC
CSVEDGQGSLYEQYF
>few|-|TRBV6-5|TRBJ1-4
TGTGCCAGCAGCGGGGGGCTCTTTCCTAATGAAAAACTGTTTTTT
CASSGGLFPNEKLFF
>-|-|TRBV4-1|TRBJ2-7
TGCGCCAGCAGCCAAGAAGGAGCCTCAGGGACACCGAGTTTTGACTACGAGCAGTACTTC
CASSQEGASGTPSFDYEQYF
>-|TRBD1|TRBV7-2|TRBJ2-7
TGTGCCAGCAGCCCTCAGGGGGCGGGGATCGCCTACGAGCAGTACTTC
CASSPQGAGIAYEQYF